This T cell receptor (beta chain) was documented in a study of blood T cell repertoires in COVID-19. The overall study: Spain, Italy and the United States supplied samples that represented acute and convalescent COVID-19.

Germline CDR1 SEHNR, CDR2 FQNEAQ (reference sequence). The CDR3 has 14 amino acids. Trimming cost V 4 bases and J 6 bases, with 16 bases left between them. During active infection, Seattle patients enrolled and were then monitored through disease. Original analysis: Reference gene primer amplification yielded estimated nucleated cell counts. Produced via immunoSEQ multiplex PCR; TCRdb's table is partial and in-frame only. V, J and clone size derive from that table, while D and trimming were established from the DNA sequence. The sample shows hundreds of thousands of clones, around 89% of them seen only once.

The chain links TRBV7-9 to TRBJ2-7; D may be TRBD1 (5 bases). The sequence was obtained from a woman in her forties or fifties with COVID-19, enrolled during active disease. The sample consisted of peripheral blood. For the CDR3, the DNA is TGTGCCAGCAGCTACTCCCAGGGTAGGGGCGAGCAGTACTTC. Translation: CASSYSQGRGEQYF.